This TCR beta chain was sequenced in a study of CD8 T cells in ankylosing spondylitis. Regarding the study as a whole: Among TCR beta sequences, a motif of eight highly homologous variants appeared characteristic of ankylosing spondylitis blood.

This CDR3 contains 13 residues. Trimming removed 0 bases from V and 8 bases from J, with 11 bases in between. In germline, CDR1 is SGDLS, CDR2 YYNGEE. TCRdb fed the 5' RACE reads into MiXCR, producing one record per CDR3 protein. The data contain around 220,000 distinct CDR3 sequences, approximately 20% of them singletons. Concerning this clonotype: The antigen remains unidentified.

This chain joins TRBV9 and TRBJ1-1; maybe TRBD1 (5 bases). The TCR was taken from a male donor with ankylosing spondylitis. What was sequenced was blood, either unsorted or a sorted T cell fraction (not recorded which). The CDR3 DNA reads TGTGCCAGCAGCGTAGATGGGACGGACGAAGCTTTCTTT. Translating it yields CASSVDGTDEAFF.